This T cell receptor beta chain was found in a study of blood T cell repertoires in COVID-19. In the study overall: COVID-19 samples from acute and convalescent phases originated in the United States, Italy and Spain. PBMCs, B-cell-depleted T cells, or T cells were the source of the cDNA or gDNA that made up the material.

Trimming pared 2 bases from V and 2 bases from J, leaving 13 bases between. The CDR3 has 16 residues. The germline V gene encodes CDR1 GTSNPN and CDR2 SVGIG (reference sequence). Study processing details: Reference gene primer amplification gave estimated nucleated cell counts. Only in-frame clones appear in the TCRdb table, and some are missing; sequencing was by immunoSEQ multiplex PCR. That table is the source of V, J and clone size, and D and trimming were worked out from the DNA. The table lists over 150,000 clones, about 80% of them singletons. This TCR came from a human donor with acute or convalescent COVID-19. The donor label of this sample is uncertain. Material for sequencing was peripheral blood. The chain has TRBV30 and TRBJ2-6; D is undetermined. The CDR3 reads CAWSSRRGAGANVLTF. The DNA for the CDR3 is TGTGCCTGGAGTTCCCGGAGAGGTGCTGGGGCCAACGTCCTGACTTTC.